Below are 8 T cell receptor beta chains sequenced from a single sample in a study of post-analysis software for immune sequencing data. Presence of unique molecular identifiers characterized the TCR beta cDNA libraries. Using its own MiXCR run on the PCR reads, TCRdb lists one record per CDR3 protein. The sample has hundreds of thousands of distinct CDR3 sequences; under 55% are singletons. General study findings and limits: Patients carried a few TRBV segments more frequently than controls did, and TRBV5-6, TRBV5-1 and TRBV20-1 were among them.

Their antigens remain unidentified. Sequencing was done on a sample of blood. These receptors were obtained from a girl under 18 with multiple sclerosis.

The chain carries TRBV28 and TRBJ2-4, with 7 nucleotides matching TRBD1. The J call may be in error: the DNA end matches TRBJ2-7 better. Germline V lookup: CDR1 MDHEN, CDR2 SYDVKM. CDR3 length equals 13 residues. The CDR3 here is CASSRRGSGEQYF. CDR3 coding DNA: TGTGCCAGCAGTCGCAGGGGGTCGGGCGAGCAGTACTTC.

The chain recombines TRBV5-1 with TRBJ1-2, with 9 positions matching TRBD1. The germline CDR1 and CDR2 sequences are SGHRS and YFSETQ. This CDR3 comprises 15 residues. The V gene end was trimmed by 4 bases and the J gene end by 6 bases; junction bases not matched to a gene: 10. CDR3 residues: CASSPTGGEFNGYTF. Written as DNA, the CDR3 is TGCGCCAGCAGCCCTACAGGGGGCGAGTTTAATGGCTACACCTTC.

The chain joins TRBV12-3 or TRBV12-4 to TRBJ1-2, with D possibly TRBD1 on 6 matching bases. The CDR3 covers 15 residues. The V and J ends lost 2 bases and 7 bases respectively, with 17 bases between them. Here the CDR3 DNA reads TGTGCCAGCAGTTTACTTGGTTACAGGGATGGTGGCTACACCTTC. It codes for CASSLLGYRDGGYTF.

The V call is TRBV7-9, the J call TRBJ2-1; 8 nucleotides align to TRBD2. Germline loops: CDR1 SEHNR, CDR2 FQNEAQ (reference sequence). J was trimmed by 5 bases and V by 8 bases; bases with no gene match: 8. This CDR3 is built from 14 residues. CDR3 DNA: TGTGCCAGCGGGGGAGCGGGAGAGAACAATGAGCAGTTCTTC. Translating it yields CASGGAGENNEQFF.

The genes are TRBV29-1 and TRBJ2-7, with 7 bases lining up with TRBD2. Germline-derived CDR1 and CDR2 are SQVTM and ANQGSEA. With 8 bases clipped from V and 7 bases from J, the junction kept 17 bases outside the gene matches. The CDR3 covers 14 residues. CDR3 in DNA: TGCAGCTGCGAGGGAGGGCTCCCCCCCAATGAGCAGTACTTC. Protein sequence: CSCEGGLPPNEQYF.

The chain employs TRBV5-1 and TRBJ1-5; D uncertain. Per the germline V gene, CDR1 is SGHRS and CDR2 is YFSETQ. The ends were cut back, 0 bases at V and 4 bases at J, with 5 bases in the middle. The CDR3 sequence is 13 residues long. The CDR3 nucleotides are TGCGCCAGCAGCTTGGGGTGGAATCAGCCCCAGCATTTT. Encoded protein: CASSLGWNQPQHF. The full variable domain, completed using reference TRBV5-1 and TRBJ1-5, is KAGVTQTPRYLIKTRGQQVTLSCSPISGHRSVSWYQQTPGQGLQFLFEYFSETQRNKGNFPGRFSGRQFSNSRSEMNVSTLELGDSALYLCASSLGWNQPQHFGDGTRLSIL.

The rearrangement links TRBV24-1 to TRBJ2-7; tentative D call: TRBD1 (6 bases). V lost 3 bases, J lost 7 bases, and 12 bases lay in between. The CDR3 has 13 amino acids. The germline V gene encodes CDR1 KGHDR and CDR2 SFDVKD. In DNA form, the CDR3 reads TGTGCCACCAGTGATGCGCATGACAGGGAGCAGTACTTC. It codes for CATSDAHDREQYF.

There are a few counts of this clonotype. The chain uses TRBV6-1 and TRBJ2-1; D gene ambiguous. V lost 8 bases and J 7 bases, leaving 12 bases between the germline ends. CDR1 is MNHNS, CDR2 SASEGT, per germline. The length of the CDR3 is 12 residues. The CDR3 sequence is CASAPDMNEQFF. The CDR3 nucleotides are TGTGCCAGCGCTCCGGATATGAATGAGCAGTTCTTC.